Presented here are 28 T cell receptor beta chains from one specimen sequenced in a study of identical twins. TCRdb re-analysed the 5' RACE reads in MiXCR, keeping a single row per CDR3 protein. The sample has some 96,000 distinct CDR3 sequences; 5.9% are singletons. The sequenced material came from memory T cells sorted from blood. These receptors all come from a woman aged 50 to 60 in good health.

This clonotype appeared many times. V and J are TRBV19 and TRBJ2-1; D remains ambiguous. This CDR3 has 14 residues. Germline-derived CDR1 and CDR2 are LNHDA and SQIVND (reference sequence). V was shortened by 0 bases and J by 10 bases, with 13 bases between the two germline ends. As DNA, the CDR3 is TGTGCCAGTAGTATAGATCTCGCCTCATCAGAGCAGTTCTTC. Its translation is CASSIDLASSEQFF.

This clonotype was found many times. The chain recombines TRBV27 with TRBJ1-1; D may be TRBD1 (5 bases). The CDR3 loop spans 13 amino acids. CDR1 is MNHEY and CDR2 is SMNVEV in the germline V gene (reference sequence). V was shortened by 2 bases and J by 3 bases, with 7 bases between the two germline ends. The CDR3 sequence is CASSLVGDTEAFF. Written as DNA, the CDR3 is TGTGCCAGCAGTTTAGTAGGGGACACTGAAGCTTTCTTT.

In its sample, this clonotype was seen many times. V usage is TRBV20-1 and J usage is TRBJ1-4; 8 nucleotides agree with TRBD1. J gave up 8 bases and V 6 bases, and 8 bases lay outside the gene matches. Looked up from germline, CDR1 is DFQATT and CDR2 is SNEGSKA (reference sequence). There are 13 residues in the CDR3. The CDR3 sequence is CSATGQEGEKLFF. In nucleotides, the CDR3 is TGCAGTGCAACGGGACAGGAAGGCGAAAAACTGTTTTTT.

This clonotype was observed many times. Written as DNA, the CDR3 is TGTGCCAGCAGCTTATCACGGGCCCTGAACACTGAAGCTTTCTTT. Its protein product is CASSLSRALNTEAFF. The chain recombines TRBV7-9 with TRBJ1-1; D remains ambiguous. The length of the CDR3 is 15 residues. Trimming stripped 2 bases from V and 0 bases from J, with 10 bases between. Germline loops: CDR1 SEHNR, CDR2 FQNEAQ (reference sequence).

Points on this clonotype: Given a much more abundant clone one base away, this may be a read error. The chain links TRBV12-3 or TRBV12-4 to TRBJ2-1; 11 bases are a match to TRBD1. The CDR3 spans 16 residues. Trimming removed 6 bases from V and 9 bases from J; junction bases left unmatched: 13. The CDR3 here is CASSLGQGASSVEQFF. The CDR3 nucleotides are TGTGCCAGCAGCCTAGGACAGGGGGCGAGCTCGGTTGAGCAGTTCTTC.

Ten or more counts support this clonotype. The chain employs TRBV5-1 and TRBJ2-7; TRBD2 matches 11 bases. This CDR3 spans 15 amino acids. V was clipped by 3 bases and J by 5 bases; unmatched bases: 7. CDR1 and CDR2 (germline): SGHRS, YFSETQ. The CDR3 nucleotides read TGCGCCAGCAGCTATGGGGGACTAGCGGATAACGAGCAGTACGTC. This encodes CASSYGGLADNEQYV.

This clonotype was found many times. The V and J genes are TRBV20-1 and TRBJ2-3; TRBD2 matches 11 bases. The J segment lost 3 bases and the V segment lost 4 bases, leaving 9 bases of the junction unmatched. The CDR3 length is 16 residues. Germline V gene lookup returns CDR1 DFQATT and CDR2 SNEGSKA (reference sequence). In DNA, the CDR3 is TGCAGTGCTAATTACCCGACTAGCGGGGCAACAGATACGCAGTATTTT. Amino acids: CSANYPTSGATDTQYF.

The chain recombines TRBV4-1 with TRBJ2-1; TRBD2 is a possible D gene (6 bases). Trimming took 2 bases from V and 1 from J, leaving 18 bases between them. The CDR3 covers 18 residues. Germline CDR1 is MGHRA and CDR2 is YSYEKL. This CDR3 is CASSQRGGRELSYNEQFF. The CDR3 DNA follows: TGCGCCAGCAGCCAAAGGGGTGGGCGGGAATTGTCCTACAATGAGCAGTTCTTC.

This clonotype has at least ten counts. This rearrangement joins TRBV10-3 to TRBJ2-1, with 8 positions matching TRBD2. The CDR3 has 13 amino acids. V was pared by 10 bases and J by 6 bases, with 8 bases of the junction left unmatched. Per germline, CDR1 ENHRY and CDR2 SYGVKD. This CDR3 is CATRGGRGNEQFF. Here the CDR3 DNA reads TGTGCCACCCGGGGGGGCAGGGGCAATGAGCAGTTCTTC.

This clonotype has at least ten counts. This sequence joins TRBV12-3 or TRBV12-4 and TRBJ2-1; D possibly corresponds to TRBD1 (6 bases). V was shortened by 8 bases and J by 6 bases, with 20 bases between the two germline ends. The CDR3 sequence is 15 residues long. The CDR3 loop is CASVLTRGGGNEQFF. In nucleotides, the CDR3 is TGTGCCAGCGTGTTGACCAGGGGCGGAGGCAATGAGCAGTTCTTC.

This clonotype came up many times. The rearrangement joins TRBV7-8 to TRBJ2-5; no definite D call. CDR3 length: 14 amino acids. Trimming shortened V by 5 bases and J by 1 base, and 11 bases separated the two germline ends. CDR1 is SGHVS, CDR2 FQNEAQ, per germline. This CDR3 reads CASSPRRVQETQYF. CDR3 DNA: TGTGCCAGCAGCCCTCGTCGGGTCCAAGAGACCCAGTACTTC. Looking up the rest from reference TRBV7-8 and TRBJ2-5 gives the full variable domain: GAGVSQSPRYKVAKRGQDVALRCDPISGHVSLFWYQQALGQGPEFLTYFQNEAQLDKSGLPSDRFFAERPEGSVSTLKIQRTQQEDSAVYLCASSPRRVQETQYFGPGTRLLVL.

This clonotype was picked up a small number of times. The chain combines TRBV19 with TRBJ1-1; unclear D gene. CDR1 and CDR2 from the germline V gene are LNHDA and SQIVND (reference sequence). The CDR3 runs 14 residues. The ends were cut back, 3 bases at V and 5 bases at J, with 13 bases in the middle. The CDR3 nucleotides are TGTGCCAGTAGTATGGGCTGGGGAGAAACTGAAGCTTTCTTT. Its translation: CASSMGWGETEAFF.

This clonotype occurred a few times. V is TRBV6-5 and J is TRBJ2-7, with D perhaps matching TRBD1 (7 bases). With 2 bases removed from V and 6 bases from J, the gap between germline ends came to 14 bases. Germline lookup yields CDR1 MNHEY and CDR2 SVGAGI. The CDR3 length is 14 residues. The CDR3 nucleotides are TGTGCCAGCAGTTACGCGAGACAGGGAGGCGAGCAGTACGTC. Amino acid sequence: CASSYARQGGEQYV.

This clonotype was seen many times. The genes are TRBV6-5 and TRBJ1-1; D not resolved. The CDR3 extends over 13 amino acids. V was trimmed by 6 bases and J by 0 bases, leaving 8 bases between them. Germline CDR1 reads MNHEY; CDR2 reads SVGAGI. The CDR3 loop is CASSRYLNTEAFF. Written as DNA, the CDR3 is TGTGCCAGCAGCAGGTACTTGAACACTGAAGCTTTCTTT.

In its sample, this clonotype was seen many times. V and J are TRBV3-1 and TRBJ2-7, with D perhaps matching TRBD1 or TRBD2 (5 bases each). This CDR3 is 16 amino acids long. Per germline, CDR1 LGHDT and CDR2 YNNKEL (reference sequence). V shed 0 bases and J shed 5 bases, with 17 bases lying between them. This chain's CDR3 is CASSQDMAGTLDEQYF. In nucleotides, the CDR3 is TGTGCCAGCAGCCAAGATATGGCAGGGACCCTCGACGAGCAGTACTTC.

This clonotype was observed many times. The chain links TRBV29-1 to TRBJ2-2, with TRBD1 identical over 7 bases. This CDR3 contains 12 residues. J gave up 6 bases and V 6 bases, and 4 bases lay outside the gene matches. CDR1 and CDR2 from the germline V gene are SQVTM and ANQGSEA. CDR3 in amino acids: CSVHRGAGELFF. As DNA, the CDR3 is TGCAGCGTACACAGGGGCGCCGGGGAGCTGTTTTTT.

This clonotype was seen repeatedly, ten times or more. The chain combines TRBV6-5 with TRBJ2-3; TRBD2 matches at 12 bases. The CDR3 contains 16 residues. The V segment lost 6 bases and the J segment 4 bases; nucleotides outside the gene matches: 8. Germline V gene lookup returns CDR1 MNHEY and CDR2 SVGAGI. The CDR3, as DNA: TGTGCCAGCAGCCCTACTAGCGGGAGGCGGTCAGATACGCAGTATTTT. It codes for CASSPTSGRRSDTQYF.

This clonotype was seen only a few times. The chain links TRBV12-3 or TRBV12-4 to TRBJ1-1; D not resolved. The CDR3 extends over 13 amino acids. Trimming removed 6 bases from V and 3 bases from J, with 11 bases in between. The CDR3 sequence: CASSHRGHTEAFF. Here the CDR3 DNA reads TGTGCCAGCAGCCACCGTGGGCACACTGAAGCTTTCTTT.

The V call is TRBV7-9, the J call TRBJ2-1, with D maybe TRBD1 (8 bases). Trimming pared 5 bases from V and 2 bases from J, leaving 25 bases between. From germline, CDR1 is SEHNR and CDR2 FQNEAQ (reference sequence). The CDR3 runs 19 residues. CDR3 sequence (DNA): TGTGCCAGCAGCCCCGTGAACAGGGGGGGGAAGCGGGCCTACAATGAGCAGTTCTTC. Residues: CASSPVNRGGKRAYNEQFF. The full variable domain, its missing parts supplied by reference TRBV7-9 and TRBJ2-1, is DTGVSQNPRHKITKRGQNVTFRCDPISEHNRLYWYRQTLGQGPEFLTYFQNEAQLEKSRLLSDRFSAERPKGSFSTLEIQRTEQGDSAMYLCASSPVNRGGKRAYNEQFFGPGTRLTVL.

This clonotype has a count of ten or more. V gene TRBV29-1 combines with J gene TRBJ2-1, with TRBD1 as a possible D gene (5 bases). V lost 3 bases to trimming and J lost 6 bases, with 12 bases between them. The length of the CDR3 is 13 residues. Germline CDR1 and CDR2: SQVTM and ANQGSEA. DNA for the CDR3: TGCAGCGTTGACAGGGTAGCACTCAATGAGCAGTTCTTC. The encoded protein is CSVDRVALNEQFF.

The chain combines TRBV2 with TRBJ2-7; D unresolved. CDR3 length equals 12 residues. The germline V and J ends were trimmed by 6 bases and 2 bases, with 8 bases remaining between them. Germline V CDR1 and CDR2: SNHLY, FYNNEI. The CDR3 protein is CASRLLTYEQYF. The CDR3 nucleotides are TGTGCCAGCAGACTATTAACCTACGAGCAGTACTTC.

There are many counts of this clonotype. The chain links TRBV6-4 to TRBJ2-2; no clear D. V lost 0 bases and J 5 bases, leaving 4 bases between the germline ends. Looked up from germline, CDR1 is MRHNA and CDR2 is SNTAGT. There are 13 residues in the CDR3. The CDR3 DNA sequence: TGTGCCAGCAGTGACTCGAGTACCGGGGAGCTGTTTTTT. Translation gives CASSDSSTGELFF.

This clonotype was counted only a few times. The V call is TRBV4-1, the J call TRBJ2-7; the D call may be TRBD1 or TRBD2 (5 bases each). CDR1 is MGHRA and CDR2 is YSYEKL in the germline V gene. Trimming cost V 3 bases and J 0 bases, with 6 bases left between them. The CDR3 has 13 amino acids. CDR3: CASSQGPSYEQYV. CDR3 nucleotides: TGCGCCAGCAGCCAGGGACCCTCCTACGAGCAGTACGTC.

Notes on this clonotype: This may come from a read error, since a much larger clone is one base off. Here the CDR3 omits its conserved ending phenylalanine or tryptophan, so a read error is the likely source. Because the CDR3's place on the DNA is in doubt, the DNA is left out and the CDR3 is given as listed by TCRdb. The CDR3 protein is CASSSVTSGISALYL. This chain connects TRBV11-2 to TRBJ2-7; TRBD2 is taken as the D call from the table, unchecked against the DNA. Both ends counted, the CDR3 spans 15 residues. The germline V gene encodes CDR1 SGHAT and CDR2 FQNNGV.

V gene TRBV5-1 combines with J gene TRBJ1-1; no firm D call. Germline values: CDR1 SGHRS, CDR2 YFSETQ. Trimming took off 2 bases at V and 0 bases at J, with 5 bases between the two ends. The CDR3 has 13 amino acids. CDR3 sequence: CASSLQMNTEAFF. The DNA for the CDR3 is TGCGCCAGCAGCTTACAGATGAACACTGAAGCTTTCTTT.

This clonotype was seen at least ten times. The gene calls are TRBV28 and TRBJ1-6; 7 nucleotides align to TRBD1. CDR1 MDHEN and CDR2 SYDVKM come from the germline V gene. This CDR3 is 15 amino acids long. The trim removed 3 bases at V and 7 bases at J, leaving 6 bases unmatched. CDR3 DNA sequence: TGTGCCAGCAGTTTGTACCAGGGGGTAAATTCACCCCTCCACTTT. It yields the protein CASSLYQGVNSPLHF.

This clonotype was picked up many times. The chain employs TRBV11-2 and TRBJ2-3; possibly TRBD2 for D (5 bases). The CDR3 totals 17 residues. V dropped 5 bases and J dropped 5 bases, with 23 bases sitting between them. The V gene's germline CDR1 is SGHAT and CDR2 FQNNGV. CDR3 DNA: TGTGCCAGCAGCCCCTCCGGGGTGGGGATTACTGGAGATACGCAGTATTTT. Encoded protein: CASSPSGVGITGDTQYF.

This clonotype was seen repeatedly, ten times or more. The rearrangement links TRBV2 to TRBJ2-1; TRBD2 matches 8 bases. J gave up 7 bases and V 8 bases, and 16 bases lay outside the gene matches. The CDR3 spans 16 residues. Germline V gene lookup returns CDR1 SNHLY and CDR2 FYNNEI. The CDR3 DNA follows: TGTGCCAGCCAGAGGGGGAGCGGGAGTTATTCGAATGAGCAGTTCTTC. This sequence encodes CASQRGSGSYSNEQFF.